Sequencing of this T cell receptor beta chain was carried out in a study of T-cell reconstitution after alpha-beta-depleted transplantation in children. As for this clonotype: What it recognizes is unknown. A read error may account for a junction end that differs from germline.

CDR1 is SSHAT and CDR2 is FNYEAQ in the germline V gene (reference sequence). The CDR3 runs to 20 residues. Unique molecular identifiers were incorporated into the prepared TCRbeta library. One entry per CDR3 protein, called by TCRdb with MiXCR from the PCR reads. The sample has fewer than 450,000 distinct CDR3 sequences; 15% to 20% are singletons. Study results and limitations: It was reported that alpha-beta T cells came from several hundred expanded graft clones (about two months after transplant). Where some patients showed high TCRbeta diversity at day 60, it came from recipient T cells and thymic progenitors that had survived. A year post-transplant, T-cell counts and diversity derived mostly from newly produced T cells.

The material sequenced was PBMCs, mostly from graft donor cells, taken 360 days after TCRalphabeta/CD19-depleted stem cell transplant. This clonotype was sampled from a male patient between 2 and 10 years old who had a stem cell transplant for acute lymphoblastic leukemia, so the T cells may come from the graft donor. The genes are TRBV7-7 and TRBJ2-5; 11 nucleotides line up with TRBD1. The CDR3 nucleotides read TGTGCTAGCAGAGCTACAGAACCGGGACAGGGGGATATCGAGGAAGAGACCCAGTACTTC. Residues: CASRATEPGQGDIEEETQYF.